Listed below are T cell receptor beta chains from one sample, sequenced in a study of blood T cells in healthy people across ages. TCRdb ran MiXCR on the 5' RACE reads and lists one entry per CDR3 protein. Here the sample spans hundreds of thousands of distinct CDR3 sequences, roughly three fifths being singletons. Specimen: blood. The receptors were gathered from a man aged 55 to 70 in good health. The CDR3 runs from the conserved cysteine through the conserved F or W. The D gene is left open where the match is weak. For some rows the clone size is stated as once, few or many, or as a class when expanded; others skip it.

size	D	V	J	DNA	CDR3
few	TRBD1	TRBV7-2	TRBJ2-1	TGTGCCAGCAGCTTACGGGACAGTTACTACAATGAGCAGTTCTTC	CASSLRDSYYNEQFF
NA	NA	TRBV2	TRBJ1-2	TGTGCCAGCAATCTGGGCCCGGGGAATGGCTACACCTTC	CASNLGPGNGYTF
NA	TRBD1	TRBV3-1	TRBJ1-5	TGTGCCAGCAGCCAAGATTTGGGGACAGAATGTGGCAATCAGCCCCAGCATTTT	CASSQDLGTECGNQPQHF
NA	NA	TRBV4-2	TRBJ1-2	TGTGCCAGCAGCCAAGGGCGGGGGGCGCCTGCTAACTATGGCTACACCTTC	CASSQGRGAPANYGYTF
once	NA	TRBV6-1	TRBJ2-4	TGTGCCAGCAGTGAAGGACACGGGATAGCCAAAAACATTCAGTACTTC	CASSEGHGIAKNIQYF
NA	NA	TRBV5-1	TRBJ2-7	TGCGCCAGCAGCTTAGGAGGCCTAGCTAGCTACGAGCAGTACTTC	CASSLGGLASYEQYF
NA	NA	TRBV6-2/TRBV6-3	TRBJ1-2	TGTGCCAGCAGTGGTCAGGCGGCTACTATTTATGGCTACACCTTC	CASSGQAATIYGYTF
NA	TRBD1	TRBV10-3	TRBJ1-2	TGTGCCATCGCAGGACAGGCTGAGTATGGCTACACCTTC	CAIAGQAEYGYTF
NA	TRBD2	TRBV20-1	TRBJ2-5	TGCAGTGCTAAATCGACTAGCGGGGACCAAGAGACCCAGTACTTC	CSAKSTSGDQETQYF
once	TRBD2	TRBV2	TRBJ2-1	TGTGCCAGCAGTGAAAGTGGGGGGACTAGCTACCCGTTGTACAATGAGCAGTTCTTC	CASSESGGTSYPLYNEQFF
NA	NA	TRBV14	TRBJ2-5	TGTGCCAGCAGCCCCAAGACTGGAGACGTCCGGGGGACCCAGTACTTC	CASSPKTGDVRGTQYF
NA	TRBD1	TRBV7-2	TRBJ2-5	TGTGCCAGCAGCACCACCGCAGGGGGCGGTTCAGAGACCCAGTACTTC	CASSTTAGGGSETQYF
once	TRBD2	TRBV6-2/TRBV6-3	TRBJ2-2	TGTGCCACCAAAAGGGAGGGACCGCGTGTCACCGGGGAGCTGTTTTTT	CATKREGPRVTGELFF
NA	NA	TRBV6-1	TRBJ1-5	TGTGCCGCTGCCATCGGTAATCAGCCCCAGCATTTT	CAAAIGNQPQHF
NA	TRBD2	TRBV29-1	TRBJ2-3	TGCAGCGTTAGGGCTAGCGGGAGTGGTACAGATACGCAGTATTTT	CSVRASGSGTDTQYF
few	TRBD1	TRBV7-9	TRBJ1-1	TGTGCCAGCAGCCAGCCGGGACAGGGGGCTTTCTTT	CASSQPGQGAFF
NA	NA	TRBV20-1	TRBJ1-1	TGCAGTGCTAGAGGCTCAGGTGGGGACACTGAAGCTTTCTTT	CSARGSGGDTEAFF
few	NA	TRBV29-1	TRBJ2-4	TGCAGCGTTGAGGTGGGGGGGGCCGCCAAAAACATTCAGTACTTC	CSVEVGGAAKNIQYF
NA	NA	TRBV28	TRBJ1-2	TGTGCCAGCAGTTTGACCGGGGTTGGCTACACCTTC	CASSLTGVGYTF
NA	NA	TRBV18	TRBJ2-1	TGTGCCAGCTCACCAACGGCAAACAATGAGCAGTTCTTC	CASSPTANNEQFF
NA	TRBD2	TRBV24-1	TRBJ2-3	TGTGCCACCAGTGATGCGGGGCTAGCGGGGGGGCCCTCTCGCACAGATACGCAGTATTTT	CATSDAGLAGGPSRTDTQYF
NA	NA	TRBV6-6	TRBJ2-7	TGTGCCGTCGGAGACAGGGAGGGAGCCTACGAGCAGTACTTC	CAVGDREGAYEQYF
NA	TRBD1	TRBV2	TRBJ1-3	TGTGCCAGCCTACGGGACAGGCGGGCTGGAAACACCATATATTTT	CASLRDRRAGNTIYF
NA	TRBD2	TRBV20-1	TRBJ2-1	TGCAGTGCTAGAGATGGGGGACTAGCGGGAGAAAGTGAGCAGTTCTTC	CSARDGGLAGESEQFF
NA	TRBD2	TRBV3-1	TRBJ2-7	TGTGCCAGCAGCGGACCCGGGGGGTGGTACGAGCAGTACTTC	CASSGPGGWYEQYF
NA	NA	TRBV20-1	TRBJ2-1	TGCAGTGCTAGAGATCGGCTACCCCGACCCCCCTTTTACAATGAGCAGTTCTTC	CSARDRLPRPPFYNEQFF
NA	TRBD1	TRBV5-1	TRBJ1-5	TGCGCCAGCAGCGGGACAGAATCTACCTACGAGCATTTT	CASSGTESTYEHF
once	TRBD2	TRBV2	TRBJ2-1	TGTGCCAGCAGTGGAACTAGCGGGGGGGCGAATGAGCAGTTCTTC	CASSGTSGGANEQFF
NA	TRBD2	TRBV20-1	TRBJ2-2	TGCAGTGCTAGACCGGGGGGGCAAGCCGGGGAGCTGTTTTTT	CSARPGGQAGELFF
NA	NA	TRBV4-1	TRBJ2-3	TGCGCCAGCAGCAGAACGCTGATCACAGATACGCAGTATTTT	CASSRTLITDTQYF
NA	NA	TRBV18	TRBJ1-6	TGTGCCAGCTCACCTGAGGGAAGTCAGCCCCTCCACTTT	CASSPEGSQPLHF
NA	NA	TRBV11-2	TRBJ1-2	TGTGCCAGCATCTCGCTGGCGGGGGACTATGGCTACACCTTC	CASISLAGDYGYTF
NA	TRBD1	TRBV10-3	TRBJ1-2	TGTGCCATCAGTGAAGGGACAGGGGATGGCTACACCTTC	CAISEGTGDGYTF
many	NA	TRBV2	TRBJ2-1	TGTGCCAGCAGTGGAGGCGGAAGTCCCTACAATGAGCAGTTCTTC	CASSGGGSPYNEQFF
NA	TRBD1	TRBV14	TRBJ1-1	TGTGCCAGCAGCCCCTATTTGACAGGGATCACTGAAGCTTTCTTT	CASSPYLTGITEAFF
NA	NA	TRBV13	TRBJ2-1	TGTGCCAGCAGCTTCGAGGGATCCGACTACAATGAGCAGTTCTTC	CASSFEGSDYNEQFF
few	NA	TRBV3-1	TRBJ2-7	TGTGCCAGCAGCTTAAACCACGAGCAGTACTTC	CASSLNHEQYF
few	TRBD1	TRBV5-8	TRBJ2-4	TGTGCCAGCAGGGTTCCGGGACAGGGAGATAGTAAGCAGTACTTC	CASRVPGQGDSKQYF
NA	TRBD2	TRBV20-1	TRBJ2-7	TGCAGTGCTAGAGTTAAAAGCGGGATCCTATCCTACGAGCAGTACTTC	CSARVKSGILSYEQYF
NA	NA	TRBV13	TRBJ2-7	TGTGCCAGCAGCTATAGGACAGCATCCTACGAGCAGTACTTC	CASSYRTASYEQYF
NA	NA	TRBV6-5	TRBJ1-5	TGTGCCAGCAGTCGCACGGGAACGGGAAATCAGCCCCAGCATTTT	CASSRTGTGNQPQHF